This T cell receptor beta chain appears in the sequencing data of a study of CD8+ T cells in alopecia areata. Overall study context: Skin from roughly 6-13-month-old C3H/HeJ graft donors with spontaneous alopecia went to roughly 6-10-week-old female C3H/HeJ mice. Findings and limits, study-wide: Normal skin contains resident alphabeta T cells, and these are also sequenced in scalp samples. It was less clear whether patients shared TCRs than it was in mice, possibly because of HLA. Clonality in lesional scalp, especially alopecia totalis/universalis, exceeded that of normal scalp.

Sequencing templates came from extracted RNA that was reverse transcribed into cDNA. TCRdb keeps only in-frame clones here, not all; method: immunoSEQ multiplex PCR. The sample shows 200,000 to 300,000 clones, none of them appearing just once. Sorting relied on CD4, CD8alpha, NKG2D, NKG2ACE and other markers applied to pooled cutaneous lymph node cells. This clone turned up a few times. The target antigen is unknown. The germline and genes are mouse ones. The read terminates 4 residues ahead of where the CDR3 ends, so the germline J gene completes it. V dropped 0 bases and J dropped 4 bases, with 10 bases sitting between them. Germline values: CDR1 NNHNN, CDR2 SYGAGS (reference sequence). This CDR3 is built from 14 residues.

The chain couples TRBV13-2 to TRBJ1-1; possibly TRBD1 for D (5 bases). This TCR was recovered from a C3H/HeJ mouse with alopecia areata. This mouse strain has H2-k as its MHC haplotype. The material sequenced was CD4+ T cells sorted from a lymph node. The CDR3 bases that were read are TGTGCCAGCGGTGATGCGCAGGGAACCACA. Protein sequence: CASGDAQGTT. The whole CDR3 protein reads CASGDAQGTTEVFF.